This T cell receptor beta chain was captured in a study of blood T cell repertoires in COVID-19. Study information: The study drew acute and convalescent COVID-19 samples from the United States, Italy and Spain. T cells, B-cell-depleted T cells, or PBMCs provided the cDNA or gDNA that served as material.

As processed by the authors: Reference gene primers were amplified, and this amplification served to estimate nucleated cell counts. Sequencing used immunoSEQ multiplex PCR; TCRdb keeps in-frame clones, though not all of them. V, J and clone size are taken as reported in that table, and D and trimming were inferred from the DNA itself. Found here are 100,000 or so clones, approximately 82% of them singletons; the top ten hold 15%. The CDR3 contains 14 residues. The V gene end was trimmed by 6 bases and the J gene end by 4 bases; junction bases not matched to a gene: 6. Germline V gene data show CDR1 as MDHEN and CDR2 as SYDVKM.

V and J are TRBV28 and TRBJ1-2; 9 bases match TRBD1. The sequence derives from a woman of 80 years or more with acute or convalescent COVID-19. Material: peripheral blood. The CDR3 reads CASSTGGASYGYTF. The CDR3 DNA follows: TGTGCCAGCAGCACAGGGGGCGCAAGCTATGGCTACACCTTC.